The 14 T cell receptor beta chains given below trace back to one sample, sequenced in a study of cytomegalovirus exposure and HLA in healthy donors. The study ran its PCR with 60 Vbeta and 13 Jbeta primers. Libraries were prepared by immunoSEQ multiplex PCR; TCRdb keeps only in-frame clonotypes and omits some of them. This sample yields 100,000 to 150,000 clones, of which 76% are seen a single time; about 1.8% belongs to the top ten. The sequenced sample was PBMCs. The receptors come from a man aged 45-65 years in good health and CMV-seronegative.

The chain couples TRBV29-1 to TRBJ2-5, with a tentative D call TRBD1 (5 bases). Germline V gene sequence: CDR1 SQVTM, CDR2 ANQGSEA. The CDR3 extends over 15 amino acids. V lost 4 bases and J 0 bases, leaving 15 bases between the germline ends. Written as DNA, the CDR3 is TGCAGCGTTGGAGGAAAAGGGGCAGACCAAGAGACCCAGTACTTC. It codes for CSVGGKGADQETQYF.

The chain carries TRBV5-1 and TRBJ2-3; possibly TRBD2 for D (5 bases). Germline-derived CDR1 and CDR2 are SGHRS and YFSETQ. The CDR3 has 14 residues. V shed 6 bases and J shed 0 bases, with 11 bases lying between them. The CDR3 DNA reads as TGCGCCAGCACCCCTAGCTTAAGCACAGATACGCAGTATTTT. Amino acids: CASTPSLSTDTQYF.

The V gene is TRBV5-6, the J gene TRBJ2-2; a possible D gene is TRBD2 (7 bases). Trimming stripped 4 bases from V and 7 bases from J, with 26 bases between. Germline loops: CDR1 SGHDT, CDR2 YYEEEE. CDR3 size: 18 residues. Here the CDR3 reads CASSDRFPGGIGGGELFF. CDR3 sequence (DNA): TGTGCCAGCAGCGATCGGTTCCCGGGGGGCATCGGGGGCGGGGAGCTGTTTTTT.

This chain joins TRBV19 and TRBJ1-1; D remains ambiguous. CDR3 size: 14 residues. V lost 3 bases and J lost 8, with 16 bases in between. In germline, CDR1 is LNHDA, CDR2 SQIVND (reference sequence). CDR3 nucleotide sequence: TGTGCCAGTAGTATCCCCGCCAGATATGGCGAAGCTTTCTTT. This sequence encodes CASSIPARYGEAFF.

The V call is TRBV9, the J call TRBJ1-2, with D hard to call. Germline loops: CDR1 SGDLS, CDR2 YYNGEE. V was clipped by 6 bases and J by 2 bases, with 17 bases between them. CDR3 length: 15 residues. CDR3 sequence reads: CASTAADGINYGYTF. The CDR3 coding sequence is TGTGCCAGCACCGCCGCGGACGGGATCAACTATGGCTACACCTTC.

The chain couples TRBV2 to TRBJ2-1; D uncertain. This CDR3 is 10 amino acids long. Germline CDR1 is SNHLY and CDR2 is FYNNEI. Deletions cut 6 bases from V and 13 bases from J, with 10 bases between. Here the CDR3 reads CASRDTLQFF. As DNA, the CDR3 is TGTGCCAGCAGAGACACGTTACAGTTCTTC. Based on the CDR3 plus reference TRBV2 and TRBJ2-1, the full variable domain is EPEVTQTPSHQVTQMGQEVILRCVPISNHLYFYWYRQILGQKVEFLVSFYNNEISEKSEIFDDQFSVERPDGSNFTLKIRSTKLEDSAMYFCASRDTLQFFGPGTRLTVL.

The rearrangement uses TRBV5-1 and TRBJ2-7, with 7 positions matching TRBD1. The trim removed 0 bases at V and 1 base at J, leaving 4 bases unmatched. Per the germline V gene, CDR1 is SGHRS and CDR2 is YFSETQ. The CDR3 length is 15 residues. The CDR3 DNA reads TGCGCCAGCAGCTTGGCCGGGACAGTGTCCTACGAGCAGTACTTC. Its protein is CASSLAGTVSYEQYF.

The chain is built from TRBV18 and TRBJ1-2; no reliable D call. V lost 2 bases, J lost 0 bases, and 4 bases lay in between. Looked up from germline, CDR1 is KGHSH and CDR2 is LQKENI. The CDR3 has 13 amino acids. In nucleotides, the CDR3 is TGTGCCAGCTCACCATCCGCTAACTATGGCTACACCTTC. Translating it yields CASSPSANYGYTF.

The rearrangement uses TRBV5-1 and TRBJ2-5; weak D call: TRBD2 (5 bases). The germline CDR1 and CDR2 sequences are SGHRS and YFSETQ. The CDR3 runs 16 residues. The V and J ends lost 0 bases and 4 bases respectively, with 16 bases between them. The CDR3 loop reads CASSLGPRAAGETQYF. Written as DNA, the CDR3 is TGCGCCAGCAGCTTGGGACCCCGGGCTGCGGGAGAGACCCAGTACTTC.

This clone was observed a single time. The rearrangement uses TRBV5-5 and TRBJ2-7; 10 nucleotides agree with TRBD2. Germline V CDR1 and CDR2: SGHKS, YYEKEE (reference sequence). With V trimmed by 5 bases and J by 1 base, 6 bases remained unmatched. The CDR3 runs 15 residues. Here the CDR3 DNA reads TGTGCCAGCAGTGAAGGACTAGCGGAATCCTACGAGCAGTACTTC. Amino acid sequence: CASSEGLAESYEQYF.

J is TRBJ2-3 and V is TRBV9, with TRBD2 matching over 15 bases. This CDR3 comprises 16 residues. V lost 3 bases and J lost 8; bases outside the gene matches: 7. CDR1 and CDR2 from the germline V gene are SGDLS and YYNGEE. The CDR3 sequence is CASSGTSGGAEGTQYF. Here the CDR3 DNA reads TGTGCCAGCAGCGGGACTAGCGGGGGGGCGGAGGGTACGCAGTATTTT.

The chain recombines TRBV7-2 with TRBJ2-2, with a tentative D call TRBD1 (6 bases). The V end lost 1 base, the J end lost 7 bases, and 7 bases lay between the germline ends. The CDR3 length is 13 residues. Germline V gives CDR1 SGHTA, CDR2 FQGNSA. CDR3 amino acids: CASSLVGGGELFF. The CDR3 DNA reads as TGTGCCAGCAGCTTAGTAGGGGGCGGGGAGCTGTTTTTT.

The J gene is TRBJ2-6, the V gene TRBV28; a possible D gene is TRBD2 (6 bases). V dropped 6 bases and J dropped 10 bases, with 16 bases sitting between them. The CDR3 totals 14 residues. Germline-derived CDR1 and CDR2 are MDHEN and SYDVKM. The CDR3 sequence is CASSGAEGRNVLTF. The DNA for the CDR3 is TGTGCCAGCAGCGGGGCCGAAGGGAGGAACGTCCTGACTTTC.

This clone was counted between two and nine times. The gene calls are TRBV7-2 and TRBJ2-5; D uncertain. Trimming shortened V by 5 bases and J by 5 bases, and 6 bases separated the two germline ends. This CDR3 has 11 residues. Germline lookup yields CDR1 SGHTA and CDR2 FQGNSA. The CDR3 protein is CASSQKETQYF. Here the CDR3 DNA reads TGTGCCAGCAGCCAGAAGGAGACCCAGTACTTC. Using reference TRBV7-2 and TRBJ2-5 for the parts outside the CDR3, the full variable domain is GAGVSQSPSNKVTEKGKDVELRCDPISGHTALYWYRQSLGQGLEFLIYFQGNSAPDKSGLPSDRFSAERTGGSVSTLTIQRTQQEDSAVYLCASSQKETQYFGPGTRLLVL.